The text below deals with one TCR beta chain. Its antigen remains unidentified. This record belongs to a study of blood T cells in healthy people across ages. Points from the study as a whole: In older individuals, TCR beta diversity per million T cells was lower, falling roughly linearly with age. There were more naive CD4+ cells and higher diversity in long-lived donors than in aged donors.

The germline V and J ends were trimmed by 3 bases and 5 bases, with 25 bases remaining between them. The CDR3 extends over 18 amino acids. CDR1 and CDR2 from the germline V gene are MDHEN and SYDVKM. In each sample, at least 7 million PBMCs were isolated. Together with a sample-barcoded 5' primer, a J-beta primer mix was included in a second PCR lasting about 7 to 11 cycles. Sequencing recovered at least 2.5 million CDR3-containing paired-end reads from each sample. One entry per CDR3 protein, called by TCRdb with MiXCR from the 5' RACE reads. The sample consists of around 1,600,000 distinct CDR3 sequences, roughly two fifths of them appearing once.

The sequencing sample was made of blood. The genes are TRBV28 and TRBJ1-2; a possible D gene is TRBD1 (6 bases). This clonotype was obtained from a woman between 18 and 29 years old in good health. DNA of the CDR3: TGTGCCAGCAGTTTTTCCGGACAGTGGGATGAACTGACATATGGCTACACCTTC. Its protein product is CASSFSGQWDELTYGYTF.